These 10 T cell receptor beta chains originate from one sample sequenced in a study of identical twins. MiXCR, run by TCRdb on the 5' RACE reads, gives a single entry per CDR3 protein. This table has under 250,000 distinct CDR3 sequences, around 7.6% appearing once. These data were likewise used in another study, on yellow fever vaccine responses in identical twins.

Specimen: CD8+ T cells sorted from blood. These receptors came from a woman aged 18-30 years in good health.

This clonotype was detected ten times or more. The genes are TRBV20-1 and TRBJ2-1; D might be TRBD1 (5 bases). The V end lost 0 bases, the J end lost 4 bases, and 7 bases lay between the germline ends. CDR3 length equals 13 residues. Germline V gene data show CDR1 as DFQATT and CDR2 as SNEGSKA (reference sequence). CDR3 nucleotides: TGCAGTGCTAGAGAGGGGCCTTACAATGAGCAGTTCTTC. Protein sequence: CSAREGPYNEQFF.

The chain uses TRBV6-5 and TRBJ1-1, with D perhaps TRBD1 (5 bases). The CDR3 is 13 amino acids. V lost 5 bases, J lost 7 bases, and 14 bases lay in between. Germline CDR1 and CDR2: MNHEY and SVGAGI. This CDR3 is CASSIRQSLEAFF. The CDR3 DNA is TGTGCCAGCAGTATACGACAGAGTCTTGAAGCTTTCTTT.

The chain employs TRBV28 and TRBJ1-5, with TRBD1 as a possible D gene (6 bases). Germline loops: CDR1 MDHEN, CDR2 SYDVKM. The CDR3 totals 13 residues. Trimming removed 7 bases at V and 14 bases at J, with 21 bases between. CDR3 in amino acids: CASMIAGVPFEHF. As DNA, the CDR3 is TGTGCCAGCATGATAGCAGGGGTTCCATTCGAGCATTTT.

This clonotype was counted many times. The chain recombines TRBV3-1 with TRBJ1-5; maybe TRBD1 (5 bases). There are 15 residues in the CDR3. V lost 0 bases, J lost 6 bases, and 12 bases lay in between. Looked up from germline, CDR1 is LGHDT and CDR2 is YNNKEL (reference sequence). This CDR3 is CASSQDLGEGQPQHF. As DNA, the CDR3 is TGTGCCAGCAGCCAAGATTTGGGGGAAGGTCAGCCCCAGCATTTT.

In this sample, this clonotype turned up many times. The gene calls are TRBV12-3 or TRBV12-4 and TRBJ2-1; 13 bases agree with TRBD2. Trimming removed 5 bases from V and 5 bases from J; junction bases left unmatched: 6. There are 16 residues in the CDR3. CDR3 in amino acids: CASSPRTSGSHNEQFF. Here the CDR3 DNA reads TGTGCCAGCAGTCCAAGGACTAGCGGGAGCCACAATGAGCAGTTCTTC.

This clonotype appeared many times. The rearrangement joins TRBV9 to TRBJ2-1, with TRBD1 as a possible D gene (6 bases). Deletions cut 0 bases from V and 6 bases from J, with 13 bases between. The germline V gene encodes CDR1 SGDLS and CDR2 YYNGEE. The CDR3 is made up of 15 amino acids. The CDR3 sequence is CASSVAAGVSNEQFF. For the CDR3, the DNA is TGTGCCAGCAGCGTAGCGGCAGGGGTAAGCAATGAGCAGTTCTTC.

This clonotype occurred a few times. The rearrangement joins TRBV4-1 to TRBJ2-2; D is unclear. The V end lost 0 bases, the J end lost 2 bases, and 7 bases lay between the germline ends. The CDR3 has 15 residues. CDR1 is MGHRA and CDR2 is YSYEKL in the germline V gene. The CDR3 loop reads CASSQDPPNTGELFF. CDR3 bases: TGCGCCAGCAGCCAAGATCCGCCAAACACCGGGGAGCTGTTTTTT.

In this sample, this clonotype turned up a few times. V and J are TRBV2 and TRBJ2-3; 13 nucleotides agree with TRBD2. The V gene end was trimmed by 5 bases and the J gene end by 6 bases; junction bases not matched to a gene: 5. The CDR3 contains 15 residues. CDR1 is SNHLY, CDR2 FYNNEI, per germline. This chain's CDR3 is CASSPGLAGDDTQYF. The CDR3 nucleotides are TGTGCCAGCAGTCCTGGACTAGCGGGAGATGATACGCAGTATTTT.

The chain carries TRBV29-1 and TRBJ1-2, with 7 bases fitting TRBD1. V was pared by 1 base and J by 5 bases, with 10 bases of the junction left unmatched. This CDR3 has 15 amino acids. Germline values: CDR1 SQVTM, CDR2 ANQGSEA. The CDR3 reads CSVEARGGVFYGYTF. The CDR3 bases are TGCAGCGTTGAAGCCAGGGGGGGAGTCTTTTATGGCTACACCTTC. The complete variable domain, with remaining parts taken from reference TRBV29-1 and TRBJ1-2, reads SAVISQKPSRDICQRGTSLTIQCQVDSQVTMMFWYRQQPGQSLTLIATANQGSEATYESGFVIDKFPISRPNLTFSTLTVSNMSPEDSSIYLCSVEARGGVFYGYTFGSGTRLTVV.

The DNA of the CDR3 is TGTGCCAGCAGTGAATACCAGGGAGCCTACAATGAGCAGTTCTTC. This codes for CASSEYQGAYNEQFF. This chain uses TRBV25-1 with TRBJ2-1; D may be TRBD1 or TRBD2 (5 bases each). In germline, CDR1 is MGHDK, CDR2 SYGVNS. The CDR3 length is 15 residues. Trimming cost V 0 bases and J 2 bases, with 8 bases left between them.